This T cell receptor beta chain originates from a study of response to subunit inactivated influenza vaccine. TCRdb redid the calling of the RT-PCR reads with MiXCR, one entry per CDR3 protein. The sample holds around 570,000 distinct CDR3 sequences, about 10% seen once. Trimming cost V 4 bases and J 2 bases, with 11 bases left between them. CDR1 and CDR2 from the germline V gene are MGHRA and YSYEKL. The CDR3 consists of 14 residues. These data also formed part of another study, on T cells expressing NK-cell markers. That paper states: It was by 5'RACE template switching with UMIs that TCR beta cDNA was made. Sequencing covered eight donors, seven HCMV-seropositive and one seronegative. In several donors, dominant NKG2C+ clonotypes were roughly 1.0-8% of CD8+ T cells. Also leading the CD3+CD56-NKG2C+ fraction in a handful of donors were these clonotypes. Whether the expanded NKG2C+ T cell clones recognized HCMV remained unclear.

The specimen comprised PBMCs from blood, sampled on the day of vaccination. The genes are TRBV4-1 and TRBJ2-5, with D perhaps matching TRBD1 (5 bases). This TCR was sampled from a man aged 45-60 years who received an inactivated influenza vaccine. The DNA for the CDR3 is TGCGCCAGCAGCCTACGACAGCTGCAAGAGACCCAGTACTTC. Residues: CASSLRQLQETQYF.